Listed here is a single T cell receptor (beta chain). Its specificity is unknown. This CDR3 has 17 residues. Germline V gene sequence: CDR1 SGHVS, CDR2 FNYEAQ. The sample comes from a study of CXCR3-negative and CXCR3-positive naive CD8 T cells. Study outcomes and limitations: Comparison of naive cells showed more hydrophobic TRB CDR3s in CXCR3-positive than in CXCR3-negative naive cells.

CD45RO-CCR7+CD27+CD95- defined naive CD8+ T cells. The study made its TRB cDNA libraries by 5' RACE, adding UMI labels. Reanalyzing the 5' RACE reads, TCRdb keeps one entry per CDR3 protein, without DNA. This repertoire includes roughly 93,000 distinct CDR3 sequences. The chain uses TRBV7-6 and TRBJ2-3; TCRdb returns TRBD1, unconfirmable since there is no DNA. The TCR originated in a human donor in good health. Some clones in this sample may be carry-over from other donors' samples. The specimen was naive CXCR3+ CD8+ T cells from blood. Noted subset: CD45RO-CCR7+CD27+CD95- naive CD8+ T cells expressing CXCR3 (TNR3+). CDR3 sequence reads: CASSWGSGPIPTDTQYF.